The rows below give T cell receptor beta chains drawn from one sample of a study of T cell responses to AZD1222 COVID-19 vaccine. Clones were read by immunoSEQ multiplex PCR, and TCRdb kept only the in-frame ones, dropping some. There are roughly 120,000 clones in the sample; 80% to 90% occur only once, and around 8.7% lies in the top ten. The material was peripheral blood, obtained on day 0 of AZD1222 vaccination. These receptors came from an adult in good health. The CDR3 runs from the conserved cysteine through the conserved F or W. The order of the fields is CDR3 DNA, CDR3 protein, V gene, J gene, D gene, clone size. A D gene is named only where the DNA matches it firmly. Size tells how often a clone was seen (once, few, many) or the class of an expanded clone, and some rows leave it out.

cdr3_nt: TGTGCCAGCAGTTACACCCCGGGACACTTCAACACTGAAGCTTTCTTT
cdr3_aa: CASSYTPGHFNTEAFF
v_call: TRBV6-5
j_call: TRBJ1-1
d_call: .
clone_size: .

cdr3_nt: TGTGCCAGCAGCCAAGAGAGACTCTACGAGCAGTACTTC
cdr3_aa: CASSQERLYEQYF
v_call: TRBV3-1/TRBV3-2
j_call: TRBJ2-7
d_call: .
clone_size: .

cdr3_nt: TGTGCCAGCAGCTTAGCGGGAGGCACCGGGGAGCTGTTTTTT
cdr3_aa: CASSLAGGTGELFF
v_call: TRBV11-1
j_call: TRBJ2-2
d_call: .
clone_size: .

cdr3_nt: TGTGCCAGCTCACCTCAGAAATACAATGAGCAGTTCTTC
cdr3_aa: CASSPQKYNEQFF
v_call: TRBV18
j_call: TRBJ2-1
d_call: .
clone_size: .

cdr3_nt: TGTGCCACCTCCTCGGGCAGGGCGAACACTGAAGCTTTCTTT
cdr3_aa: CATSSGRANTEAFF
v_call: TRBV27
j_call: TRBJ1-1
d_call: .
clone_size: .

cdr3_nt: TGTGCCAGCAGCTTAGGGTCCCCAGGCTATGGCTACACCTTC
cdr3_aa: CASSLGSPGYGYTF
v_call: TRBV7-9
j_call: TRBJ1-2
d_call: .
clone_size: .

cdr3_nt: TGTGCCAGTCGGACCGTTCAGGGGGCGCGGGCAAGGCAGCCCCAGCATTTT
cdr3_aa: CASRTVQGARARQPQHF
v_call: TRBV19
j_call: TRBJ1-5
d_call: TRBD1
clone_size: .

cdr3_nt: TGTGCCAGCACCTCCAGGGGGACAGGGGATAATGAGCAGTTCTTC
cdr3_aa: CASTSRGTGDNEQFF
v_call: TRBV11-2
j_call: TRBJ2-1
d_call: TRBD1
clone_size: .

cdr3_nt: TGCGCCAGCAGCTCCGGGACTCCTGGCGGGGGCACTGAAGCTTTCTTT
cdr3_aa: CASSSGTPGGGTEAFF
v_call: TRBV5-1
j_call: TRBJ1-1
d_call: .
clone_size: .

cdr3_nt: TGCAGCGTTGTGAAAGCTAACTATGGCTACACCTTC
cdr3_aa: CSVVKANYGYTF
v_call: TRBV29-1
j_call: TRBJ1-2
d_call: .
clone_size: .

cdr3_nt: TGTGCCAGCACAGTAGCGGGGCCCCGGGGAGATACGCAGTATTTT
cdr3_aa: CASTVAGPRGDTQYF
v_call: TRBV25-1
j_call: TRBJ2-3
d_call: TRBD2
clone_size: once

cdr3_nt: TGCGCCAGCAGCTTGGATGGGGGGCCCACTGAAGCTTTCTTT
cdr3_aa: CASSLDGGPTEAFF
v_call: TRBV5-1
j_call: TRBJ1-1
d_call: .
clone_size: .

cdr3_nt: TGTGCCAGCAGGGACGGAAACTATGGCTACACCTTC
cdr3_aa: CASRDGNYGYTF
v_call: TRBV3-1/TRBV3-2
j_call: TRBJ1-2
d_call: .
clone_size: .

cdr3_nt: TGTGCCAGCTCGGGACTAGCCGGAACAGATACGCAGTATTTT
cdr3_aa: CASSGLAGTDTQYF
v_call: TRBV18
j_call: TRBJ2-3
d_call: TRBD2
clone_size: .

cdr3_nt: TGCGCCAGCAGCCAAGGAGGACTAGCGGGAGGCCCGAACACCGGGGAGCTGTTTTTT
cdr3_aa: CASSQGGLAGGPNTGELFF
v_call: TRBV4-1
j_call: TRBJ2-2
d_call: TRBD2
clone_size: .

cdr3_nt: TGTGCCAGCAGCTTGCAGGGAGCATATGGCTACACCTTC
cdr3_aa: CASSLQGAYGYTF
v_call: TRBV5-4
j_call: TRBJ1-2
d_call: .
clone_size: .

cdr3_nt: TGTGCCAGCAGTTTCTCTGTAAACACTGAAGCTTTCTTT
cdr3_aa: CASSFSVNTEAFF
v_call: TRBV12-3/TRBV12-4
j_call: TRBJ1-1
d_call: .
clone_size: .

cdr3_nt: TGTGCCAGCAGTCGGGACAGTAAAGGCTACACCTTC
cdr3_aa: CASSRDSKGYTF
v_call: TRBV7-2
j_call: TRBJ1-2
d_call: TRBD1
clone_size: .

cdr3_nt: TGTGCCGTTAGGAATGGGGGAACCCAGTACTTC
cdr3_aa: CAVRNGGTQYF
v_call: TRBV12-3/TRBV12-4
j_call: TRBJ2-5
d_call: .
clone_size: .

cdr3_nt: TGTGCCAGCAGCCAAGATCCGGGCAGTCGTTTCTCTGGAAACACCATATATTTT
cdr3_aa: CASSQDPGSRFSGNTIYF
v_call: TRBV4-2
j_call: TRBJ1-3
d_call: .
clone_size: .

cdr3_nt: TGTGCCACCAGCAATTTCAATGAGCAGTTCTTC
cdr3_aa: CATSNFNEQFF
v_call: TRBV15
j_call: TRBJ2-1
d_call: .
clone_size: .

cdr3_nt: TGTGCCTGGGGGGTACAGGGGTCCTATGGCTACACCTTC
cdr3_aa: CAWGVQGSYGYTF
v_call: TRBV30
j_call: TRBJ1-2
d_call: TRBD1
clone_size: once

cdr3_nt: TGCGCCAGCAAGGAGTACTCCTACAATGAGCAGTTCTTC
cdr3_aa: CASKEYSYNEQFF
v_call: TRBV5-1
j_call: TRBJ2-1
d_call: .
clone_size: .

cdr3_nt: TGTGCCAGCAGCGAGCTGACAACCCGGGAGGGGCACACTGAAGCTTTCTTT
cdr3_aa: CASSELTTREGHTEAFF
v_call: TRBV21-1
j_call: TRBJ1-1
d_call: .
clone_size: once

cdr3_nt: TGTGCCAGCAGCTTAGTCGGACAGGGGTTCAATCAGCCCCAGCATTTT
cdr3_aa: CASSLVGQGFNQPQHF
v_call: TRBV7-2
j_call: TRBJ1-5
d_call: TRBD1
clone_size: .

cdr3_nt: TGTGCCATCAGTGAGAGCTCCTACGAGCAGTACTTC
cdr3_aa: CAISESSYEQYF
v_call: TRBV10-3
j_call: TRBJ2-7
d_call: .
clone_size: .

cdr3_nt: TGCAGCGCTGAGATAGATCTCTATGGCTACACCTTC
cdr3_aa: CSAEIDLYGYTF
v_call: TRBV29-1
j_call: TRBJ1-2
d_call: .
clone_size: .

cdr3_nt: TGTGCCAGTGGAATCGGGACAGCCTATGGCTACACCTTC
cdr3_aa: CASGIGTAYGYTF
v_call: TRBV19
j_call: TRBJ1-2
d_call: TRBD1
clone_size: once

cdr3_nt: TGTGCCAGCACCCAACAGGTTAACTCTGGAAACACCATATATTTT
cdr3_aa: CASTQQVNSGNTIYF
v_call: TRBV2
j_call: TRBJ1-3
d_call: .
clone_size: once

cdr3_nt: TGTGCCAGCAGGGTTAGCGGGGCGACCTACAATGAGCAGTTCTTC
cdr3_aa: CASRVSGATYNEQFF
v_call: TRBV6-5
j_call: TRBJ2-1
d_call: TRBD2
clone_size: .